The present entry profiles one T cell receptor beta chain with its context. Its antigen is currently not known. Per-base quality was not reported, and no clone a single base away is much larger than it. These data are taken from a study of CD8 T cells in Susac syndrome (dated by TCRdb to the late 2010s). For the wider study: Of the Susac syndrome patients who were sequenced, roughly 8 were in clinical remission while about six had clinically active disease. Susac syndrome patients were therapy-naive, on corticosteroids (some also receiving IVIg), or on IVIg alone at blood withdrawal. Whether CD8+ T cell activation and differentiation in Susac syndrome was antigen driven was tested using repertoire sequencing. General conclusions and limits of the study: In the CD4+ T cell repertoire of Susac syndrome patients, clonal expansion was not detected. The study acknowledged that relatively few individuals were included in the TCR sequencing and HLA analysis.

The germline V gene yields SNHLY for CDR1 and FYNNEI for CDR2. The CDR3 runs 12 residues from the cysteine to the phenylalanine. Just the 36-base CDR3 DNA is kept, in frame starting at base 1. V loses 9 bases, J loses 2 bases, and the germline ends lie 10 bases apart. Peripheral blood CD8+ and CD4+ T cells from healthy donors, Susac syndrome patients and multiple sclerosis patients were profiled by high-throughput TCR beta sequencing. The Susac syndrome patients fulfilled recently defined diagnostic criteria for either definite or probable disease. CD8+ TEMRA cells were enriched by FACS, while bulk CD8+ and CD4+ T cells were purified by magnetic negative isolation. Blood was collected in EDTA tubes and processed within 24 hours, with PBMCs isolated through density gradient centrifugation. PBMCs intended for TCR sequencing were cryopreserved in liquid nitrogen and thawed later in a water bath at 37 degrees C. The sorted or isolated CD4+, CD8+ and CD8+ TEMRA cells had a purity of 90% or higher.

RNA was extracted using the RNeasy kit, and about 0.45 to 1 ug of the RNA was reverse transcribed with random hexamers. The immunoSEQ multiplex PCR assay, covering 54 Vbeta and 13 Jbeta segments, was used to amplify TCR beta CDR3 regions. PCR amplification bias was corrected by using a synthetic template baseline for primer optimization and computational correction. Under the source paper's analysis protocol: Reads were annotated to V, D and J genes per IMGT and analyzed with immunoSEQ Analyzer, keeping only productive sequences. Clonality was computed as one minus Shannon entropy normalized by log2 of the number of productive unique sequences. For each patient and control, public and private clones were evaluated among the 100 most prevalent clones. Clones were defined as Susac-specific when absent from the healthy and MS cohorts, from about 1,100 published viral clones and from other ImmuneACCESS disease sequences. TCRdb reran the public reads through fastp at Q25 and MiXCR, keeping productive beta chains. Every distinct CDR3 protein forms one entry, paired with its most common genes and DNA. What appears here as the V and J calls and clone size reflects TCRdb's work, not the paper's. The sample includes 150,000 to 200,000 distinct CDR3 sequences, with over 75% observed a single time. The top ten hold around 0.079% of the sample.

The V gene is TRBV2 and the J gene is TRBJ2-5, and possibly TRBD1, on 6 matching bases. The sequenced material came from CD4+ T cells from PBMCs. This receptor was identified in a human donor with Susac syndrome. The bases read TGTGCCAGTAGACAGGTGCAAGAGACCCAGTACTTC. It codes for CASRQVQETQYF.